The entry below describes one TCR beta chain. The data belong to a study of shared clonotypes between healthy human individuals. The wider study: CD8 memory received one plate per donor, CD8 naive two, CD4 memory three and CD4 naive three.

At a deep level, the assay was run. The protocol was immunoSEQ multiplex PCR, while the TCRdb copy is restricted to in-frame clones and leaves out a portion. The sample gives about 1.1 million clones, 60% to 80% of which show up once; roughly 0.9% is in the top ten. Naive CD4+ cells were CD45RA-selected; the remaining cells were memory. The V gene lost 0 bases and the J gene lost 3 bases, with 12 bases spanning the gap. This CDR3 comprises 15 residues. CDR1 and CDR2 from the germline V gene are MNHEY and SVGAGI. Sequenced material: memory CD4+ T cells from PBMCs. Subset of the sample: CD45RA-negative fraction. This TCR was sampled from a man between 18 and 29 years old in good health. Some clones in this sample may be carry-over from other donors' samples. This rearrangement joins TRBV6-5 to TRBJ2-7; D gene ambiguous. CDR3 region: CASSYSLGINYEQYF. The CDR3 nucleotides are TGTGCCAGCAGTTACTCGTTAGGGATCAACTACGAGCAGTACTTC.